Given below is one TCR beta chain in context. Trimming removed 7 bases at V and 4 bases at J, with 16 bases between. Germline V lookup: CDR1 MNHEY, CDR2 SVGAGI. The CDR3 is made up of 14 amino acids. The sample belongs to a study of blood T cell repertoires in COVID-19. As for the study in general: T cells, B-cell-depleted T cells, or PBMCs provided the cDNA or gDNA that served as material.

Original processing notes: For nucleated cells, counts were estimated from reference gene primer amplification. Profiled with immunoSEQ multiplex PCR; TCRdb holds only in-frame clones, not every one. V and J calls and clone size are as listed in that table; D and trimming were resolved from the DNA. Of some 530,000 clones listed, roughly 88% are singletons. The origin of this receptor is a human donor in a cohort sampled during active COVID-19. The chain employs TRBV6-5 and TRBJ1-1, with a tentative D call TRBD1 (5 bases). Sequencing was performed on peripheral blood. In DNA, the CDR3 is TGTGCCAGCACCCTGGACACTCGGTCCACTGAAGCTTTCTTT. It specifies CASTLDTRSTEAFF.